These 27 T cell receptor beta chains came from one sample sequenced in a study of T cells in Graves' hyperthyroidism and ophthalmopathy. Amplification of TCR beta CDR3 regions was performed using RNA transcripts as template. The TCR CDR3 first-round RT-PCR relied on the HTBI primer set. TCRdb analysed the multiplex PCR reads with MiXCR anew, one entry per CDR3 protein. Counted here are a few hundred thousand distinct CDR3 sequences, about 12% occurring once; the ten biggest clones make up around a tenth. Sequencing input: blood. These TCRs come from a woman between 18 and 29 years old with Graves' hyperthyroidism.

At least ten counts were recorded for this clonotype. V is TRBV5-1 and J is TRBJ2-7; TRBD2 matches at 7 bases. V lost 4 bases, J lost 2 bases, and 6 bases stayed unmatched. The CDR3 has 14 amino acids. The germline gives CDR1 SGHRS, CDR2 YFSETQ. CDR3 sequence reads: CASSSGTAAYEQYF. The CDR3, as DNA: TGCGCCAGCAGCAGCGGGACGGCAGCCTACGAGCAGTACTTC.

This clonotype was recorded many times. This chain uses TRBV7-9 with TRBJ1-1, with unresolved D. In germline, CDR1 is SEHNR, CDR2 FQNEAQ (reference sequence). Trimming stripped 5 bases from V and 8 bases from J, with 9 bases between. The CDR3 consists of 11 residues. For the CDR3, the DNA is TGTGCCAGCAGCCCTTCAGGAGAAGCTTTCTTT. Translating gives CASSPSGEAFF.

This clonotype was seen many times. The CDR3 region is CASSLVGGQLNTEAFF. The CDR3, as DNA: TGTGCCAGCAGCTTGGTTGGGGGACAGTTGAACACTGAAGCTTTCTTT. J is TRBJ1-1 and V is TRBV7-2; 7 bases are shared with TRBD1. From germline, CDR1 is SGHTA and CDR2 FQGNSA. This CDR3 spans 16 amino acids. V lost 3 bases, J lost 0 bases, and 7 bases stayed unmatched.

This rearrangement joins TRBV6-1 to TRBJ1-3, with TRBD1 matching over 11 bases. This CDR3 comprises 19 residues. Germline values: CDR1 MNHNS, CDR2 SASEGT. V dropped 2 bases and J dropped 2; count of bases not matched to a gene: 11. CDR3 amino acids: CASSEPGQGAFEAGNTIYF. The CDR3 DNA follows: TGTGCCAGCAGTGAACCTGGACAGGGGGCATTTGAAGCTGGAAACACCATATATTTT.

This clonotype occurred many times. The V call is TRBV12-3 or TRBV12-4, the J call TRBJ1-5; maybe TRBD1 (5 bases). This CDR3 spans 14 amino acids. Trimming left V 6 bases short and J 3 bases short, with 12 bases between. The CDR3 spells CASSVRGNNQPQHF. The CDR3, as DNA: TGTGCCAGCAGCGTTCGGGGGAACAATCAGCCCCAGCATTTT.

This clonotype was picked up many times. The chain couples TRBV6-2 or TRBV6-3 to TRBJ2-7; D remains unclear. The CDR3 has 13 amino acids. Germline values: CDR1 MNHEY, CDR2 SVGEGT. Trimming left V 3 bases short and J 7 bases short, with 13 bases between. In nucleotides, the CDR3 is TGTGCCAGCAGTTATGACTTTGGAACAGAGCAGTACTTC. This codes for CASSYDFGTEQYF.

This clonotype has at least ten counts. This rearrangement joins TRBV28 to TRBJ2-4; possibly TRBD1 or TRBD2 for D (6 bases each). Between the trimmed V and J ends, which lost 4 bases and 8 bases, there was a span of 15 bases. The germline V gene encodes CDR1 MDHEN and CDR2 SYDVKM. The CDR3 spans 14 residues. CDR3 sequence reads: CASSSPGAMDIQYF. In nucleotides, the CDR3 is TGTGCCAGCAGTTCGCCGGGGGCCATGGACATTCAGTACTTC.

This clonotype was recorded once. A much larger clone differs from this one at a single base, so this may be a read error. V is TRBV6-1 and J is TRBJ1-2; D remains unclear. CDR1 and CDR2 from the germline V gene are MNHNS and SASEGT. V lost 6 bases and J 4 bases, leaving 18 bases between the germline ends. The CDR3 loop spans 15 amino acids. The CDR3 loop reads CASRGHRTGIYGYTF. The DNA for the CDR3 is TGTGCCAGCAGAGGGCACAGAACGGGAATCTATGGCTACACCTTC.

This clonotype has ten or more counts. The chain combines TRBV28 with TRBJ1-1; D call uncertain. Between the trimmed V and J ends, which lost 7 bases and 0 bases, there was a span of 3 bases. Germline V CDR1 and CDR2: MDHEN, SYDVKM. This CDR3 is 11 amino acids long. The CDR3 protein is CASTLNTEAFF. The CDR3 bases are TGTGCCAGCACGCTGAACACTGAAGCTTTCTTT.

V and J are TRBV19 and TRBJ1-1; D unclear. Trimming left V 5 bases short and J 0 bases short, with 10 bases between. Germline CDR1 LNHDA, CDR2 SQIVND (reference sequence). This CDR3 contains 14 residues. The CDR3 nucleotides read TGTGCCAGTAGTTGGCATGGAATGAACACTGAAGCTTTCTTT. Translation: CASSWHGMNTEAFF.

This clonotype was found many times. The chain employs TRBV11-2 and TRBJ2-3, with a weak D call TRBD2 (7 bases). This CDR3 spans 14 amino acids. The V and J ends lost 8 bases and 4 bases respectively, with 16 bases between them. Germline CDR1 SGHAT, CDR2 FQNNGV. CDR3 sequence: CASGRGGKADTQYF. As DNA, the CDR3 is TGTGCCAGCGGCAGGGGAGGGAAAGCAGATACGCAGTATTTT.

This clonotype came up many times. V usage is TRBV29-1 and J usage is TRBJ1-1, with 8 bases lining up with TRBD1. V was pared by 7 bases and J by 0 bases, with 4 bases of the junction left unmatched. CDR3 length: 13 amino acids. CDR1 is SQVTM and CDR2 is ANQGSEA in the germline V gene. CDR3 sequence: CSARDRMNTEAFF. CDR3 sequence (DNA): TGCAGCGCCCGGGACAGGATGAACACTGAAGCTTTCTTT.

The chain couples TRBV11-2 to TRBJ2-1; 9 bases align to TRBD1. After removal of 1 base from V and 3 bases from J, the junction contained 10 bases not matched to a gene. Germline CDR1 reads SGHAT; CDR2 reads FQNNGV. The CDR3 runs 18 residues. The CDR3 bases are TGTGCCAGCAGCTTAGCGGGACAGGGCCTAAGACACTACAATGAGCAGTTCTTC. This codes for CASSLAGQGLRHYNEQFF. The variable domain in full, completed from reference TRBV11-2 and TRBJ2-1, reads EAGVAQSPRYKIIEKRQSVAFWCNPISGHATLYWYQQILGQGPKLLIQFQNNGVVDDSQLPKDRFSAERLKGVDSTLKIQPAKLEDSAVYLCASSLAGQGLRHYNEQFFGPGTRLTVL.

This clonotype appeared a few times. The CDR3 region has the DNA TGCAGTGCTAGAAGCAGGGGGGGGGGCGGGGAGCTGTTTTTT. It is translated as CSARSRGGGGELFF. The V gene is TRBV20-1, the J gene TRBJ2-2, with D perhaps assigned TRBD1 or TRBD2 (7 bases each). V was shortened by 2 bases and J by 7 bases, with 14 bases between the two germline ends. The CDR3 spans 14 residues. CDR1 is DFQATT and CDR2 is SNEGSKA in the germline V gene (reference sequence).

This clonotype was counted many times. The chain uses TRBV28 and TRBJ1-6; a weak D match, TRBD1 (5 bases). Germline values: CDR1 MDHEN, CDR2 SYDVKM. The CDR3 is 14 residues long. The ends were cut back, 5 bases at V and 8 bases at J, with 13 bases in the middle. The CDR3 DNA is TGTGCCAGCAGTACGAACGGGGGGGATTCACCCCTCCACTTT. It codes for CASSTNGGDSPLHF. The whole variable domain, filled in from reference TRBV28 and TRBJ1-6, reads DVKVTQSSRYLVKRTGEKVFLECVQDMDHENMFWYRQDPGLGLRLIYFSYDVKMKEKGDIPEGYSVSREKKERFSLILESASTNQTSMYLCASSTNGGDSPLHFGNGTRLTVT.

V gene TRBV4-1 combines with J gene TRBJ2-2; 7 positions agree with TRBD1. This CDR3 is built from 16 residues. V gave up 6 bases and J gave up 0 bases; unmatched junction bases: 7. Germline V lookup: CDR1 MGHRA, CDR2 YSYEKL. The CDR3 nucleotides are TGCGCCAGCAGTCGAGCCGGGACAGCGAACACCGGGGAGCTGTTTTTT. Its protein product is CASSRAGTANTGELFF.

This clonotype was counted many times. The chain recombines TRBV28 with TRBJ1-6; weak D call: TRBD1 (6 bases). Germline V gives CDR1 MDHEN, CDR2 SYDVKM. V lost 6 bases to trimming and J lost 7 bases, with 16 bases between them. The CDR3 is 15 residues long. CDR3 protein: CASSPKWGLNSPLHF. As DNA, the CDR3 is TGTGCCAGCAGCCCAAAGTGGGGGCTAAATTCACCCCTCCACTTT.

The chain joins TRBV10-3 to TRBJ2-7; D could derive from TRBD1 or TRBD2 (7 bases each). Trimming removed 8 bases from V and 0 bases from J, with 17 bases in between. CDR3 size: 15 residues. Germline V gives CDR1 ENHRY, CDR2 SYGVKD. The CDR3 DNA follows: TGTGCCATCGGGCTGGGGGGGGACAGCTCCTACGAGCAGTACTTC. This translates into CAIGLGGDSSYEQYF.

A few counts support this clonotype. The chain employs TRBV15 and TRBJ2-2; 7 nucleotides match TRBD2. Trimming removed 5 bases from V and 4 bases from J; junction bases left unmatched: 7. CDR1 and CDR2 from the germline V gene are LNHNV and YYDKDF (reference sequence). The CDR3 totals 15 residues. The CDR3 nucleotides are TGTGCCACCAGCGGGGGGGGGATGGGCACCGGGGAGCTGTTTTTT. It encodes CATSGGGMGTGELFF.

This clonotype was observed at least ten times. The chain is built from TRBV27 and TRBJ1-5, with D uncertain. Trimming shortened V by 5 bases and J by 4 bases, and 12 bases separated the two germline ends. Germline V gives CDR1 MNHEY, CDR2 SMNVEV (reference sequence). The CDR3 extends over 14 amino acids. CDR3 in amino acids: CASSHSLINQPQHF. CDR3 nucleotide sequence: TGTGCCAGCAGTCACAGCCTTATTAATCAGCCCCAGCATTTT.

In this sample, this clonotype turned up many times. The chain couples TRBV7-9 to TRBJ2-1; D is possibly TRBD2 (5 bases). This CDR3 has 15 residues. Trimming took off 5 bases at V and 0 bases at J, with 11 bases between the two ends. Germline V CDR1 and CDR2: SEHNR, FQNEAQ (reference sequence). The CDR3, as DNA: TGTGCCAGCAGCCAACTAGGGAGCTCCTACAATGAGCAGTTCTTC. It encodes CASSQLGSSYNEQFF.

Many counts were recorded for this clonotype. The V call is TRBV2, the J call TRBJ2-7; maybe TRBD2 (6 bases). With 3 bases removed from V and 4 bases from J, the gap between germline ends came to 13 bases. Germline V gene sequence: CDR1 SNHLY, CDR2 FYNNEI. The CDR3 has 14 residues. The DNA for the CDR3 is TGTGCCAGCAGTGAGGGAGCGGGTAAATACGAGCAGTACTTC. This encodes CASSEGAGKYEQYF.

The chain has TRBV20-1 and TRBJ2-1; 12 nucleotides agree with TRBD2. The V gene's germline CDR1 is DFQATT and CDR2 SNEGSKA (reference sequence). V lost 5 bases to trimming and J lost 9 bases; unmatched junction nucleotides: 2. The CDR3 has 12 amino acids. CDR3 sequence: CSASSGGAEQFF. The CDR3 DNA sequence: TGCAGTGCTTCTAGCGGGGGGGCTGAGCAGTTCTTC.

This chain links TRBV20-1 with TRBJ2-6, with D unresolved. Per germline, CDR1 DFQATT and CDR2 SNEGSKA (reference sequence). Trimming cost V 0 bases and J 3 bases, with 9 bases left between them. There are 15 residues in the CDR3. The CDR3 nucleotides are TGCAGTGCTAGAGATCGCGTTCTTGGGGCCAACGTCCTGACTTTC. Protein product: CSARDRVLGANVLTF.

Many counts were recorded for this clonotype. The V and J genes are TRBV20-1 and TRBJ2-7; D might be TRBD1 or TRBD2, each matching 5 bases. Trimming stripped 3 bases from V and 2 bases from J, with 20 bases between. This CDR3 comprises 16 residues. CDR1 is DFQATT and CDR2 is SNEGSKA in the germline V gene (reference sequence). The CDR3 sequence: CSASEGERGLPYEQYF. Here the CDR3 DNA reads TGCAGTGCTAGTGAGGGTGAGAGGGGCCTCCCCTACGAGCAGTACTTC.

The chain couples TRBV25-1 to TRBJ1-6, with 9 bases matching TRBD1. Germline CDR1 MGHDK, CDR2 SYGVNS. V was clipped by 8 bases and J by 9 bases; unmatched bases: 8. CDR3 length equals 14 residues. The DNA of the CDR3 is TGTGCCAGCGGATCGACAGGGGGTAGTTCACCCCTCCACTTT. It is translated as CASGSTGGSSPLHF.

Ten or more counts support this clonotype. Here the CDR3 DNA reads TGTGCCAGCGGGCAGGGGGCCTACGAGCAGTACTTC. This translates into CASGQGAYEQYF. The chain recombines TRBV30 with TRBJ2-7; a possible D gene is TRBD1 (7 bases). This CDR3 region has 12 residues. V gave up 8 bases and J gave up 2 bases, with 13 bases separating them. Germline V CDR1 and CDR2: GTSNPN, SVGIG (reference sequence). The full variable domain, with the rest looked up from reference TRBV30 and TRBJ2-7, is SQTIHQWPATLVQPVGSPLSLECTVEGTSNPNLYWYRQAAGRGLQLLFYSVGIGQISSEVPQNLSASRPQDRQFILSSKKLLLSDSGFYLCASGQGAYEQYFGPGTRLTVT.